This TCR delta chain was profiled in a study of gamma-delta T cells after stem cell transplantation. Turning to this clone: Since a much larger clone is just one base distant, this may be a read error.

CDR3 length equals 19 residues. Looked up from germline, CDR1 is TSWWSYY and CDR2 is QGS. With CATT, TCRdb re-called clones from the RT-PCR reads. The sample carries about 3,500 delta-chain clones, 12% recorded once. The chain employs TRDV1 and TRDJ1; unclear D gene. Sequenced input: gamma-delta T cells. The TCR originated in a human donor. It is not recorded whose cells these are; they may come from a transplant donor. The CDR3 DNA sequence: TGTGCTCTTGGGGAAAAGGAAGGCCGCGCATGGACGTACACCGATAAACTCACCTTT. This translates into CALGEKEGRAWTYTDKLTF.